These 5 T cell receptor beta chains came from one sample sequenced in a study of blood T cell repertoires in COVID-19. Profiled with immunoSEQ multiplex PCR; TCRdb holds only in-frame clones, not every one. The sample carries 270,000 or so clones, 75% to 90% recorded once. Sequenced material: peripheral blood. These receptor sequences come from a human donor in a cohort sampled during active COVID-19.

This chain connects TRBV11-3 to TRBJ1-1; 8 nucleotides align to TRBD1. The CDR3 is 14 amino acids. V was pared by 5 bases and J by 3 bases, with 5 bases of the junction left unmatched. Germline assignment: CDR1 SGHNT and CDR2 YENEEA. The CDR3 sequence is CASSPTGGHTEAFF. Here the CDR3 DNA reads TGTGCCAGCAGCCCTACAGGGGGGCACACTGAAGCTTTCTTT.

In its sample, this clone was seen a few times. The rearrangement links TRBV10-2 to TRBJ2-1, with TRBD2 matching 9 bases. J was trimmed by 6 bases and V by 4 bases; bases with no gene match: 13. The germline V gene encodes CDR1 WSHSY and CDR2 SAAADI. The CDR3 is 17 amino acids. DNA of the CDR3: TGCGCCAGCAGTGTAGGTAGCGGGAGTGGCGGTGGCAATGAGCAGTTCTTC. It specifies CASSVGSGSGGGNEQFF.

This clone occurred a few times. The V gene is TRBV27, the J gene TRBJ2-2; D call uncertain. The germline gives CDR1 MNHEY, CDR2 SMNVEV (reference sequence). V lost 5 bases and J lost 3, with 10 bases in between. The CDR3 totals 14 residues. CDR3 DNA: TGTGCCAGCAGTCCCCAGATGTACACCGGGGAGCTGTTTTTT. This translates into CASSPQMYTGELFF.

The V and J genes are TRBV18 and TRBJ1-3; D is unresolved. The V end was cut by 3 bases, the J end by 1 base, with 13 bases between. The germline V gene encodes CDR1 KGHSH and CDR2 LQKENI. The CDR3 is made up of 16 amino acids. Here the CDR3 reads CASSPELSLSGNTIYF. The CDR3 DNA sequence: TGTGCCAGCTCACCGGAGCTATCTCTGTCTGGAAACACCATATATTTT.

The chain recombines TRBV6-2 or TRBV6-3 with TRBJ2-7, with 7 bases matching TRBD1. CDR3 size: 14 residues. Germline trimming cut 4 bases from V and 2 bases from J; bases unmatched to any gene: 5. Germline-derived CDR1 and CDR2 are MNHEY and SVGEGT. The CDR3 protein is CASSSQRGPYEQYF. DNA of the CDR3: TGTGCCAGCAGTTCCCAAAGGGGGCCCTACGAGCAGTACTTC.